These T cell receptor beta chains were read from a single sample in a study of response to subunit inactivated influenza vaccine. TCRdb used MiXCR to reprocess the RT-PCR reads, holding one entry per CDR3 protein. The data contain around 520,000 distinct CDR3 sequences, around 25% of them singletons. The source material was CD4+ T cells sorted from PBMCs, sampled more than 4 days after vaccination. Receptor source: a man between 50 and 59 years old who received an inactivated influenza vaccine. Each CDR3 is given with its conserved first and last residue. Fields, in order: V gene, J gene, CDR3 protein.

v_gene: TRBV10-3
j_gene: TRBJ2-5
CDR3aa: CAISEFNGETQYF

v_gene: TRBV7-2
j_gene: TRBJ1-4
CDR3aa: CASSLGAATNEKLFF

v_gene: TRBV20-1
j_gene: TRBJ2-2
CDR3aa: CSAREGSRPGELFF

v_gene: TRBV15
j_gene: TRBJ2-2
CDR3aa: CATSRVKGQTNTGELFF

v_gene: TRBV7-2
j_gene: TRBJ2-1
CDR3aa: CASSSLRFNEQFF

v_gene: TRBV7-2
j_gene: TRBJ2-1
CDR3aa: CASSLKQGVGEQFF

v_gene: TRBV6-1
j_gene: TRBJ1-5
CDR3aa: CASSPSGPHSNQPQHF

v_gene: TRBV7-2
j_gene: TRBJ2-3
CDR3aa: CASSLYGLAADTQYF

v_gene: TRBV5-1
j_gene: TRBJ2-5
CDR3aa: CASSLGVGLAGGLMETQYF

v_gene: TRBV11-2
j_gene: TRBJ2-1
CDR3aa: CASSLFPGHPISNNEQFF

v_gene: TRBV18
j_gene: TRBJ2-6
CDR3aa: CASSRQPDSGANVLTF

v_gene: TRBV27
j_gene: TRBJ1-5
CDR3aa: CATLRSFCPQHF

v_gene: TRBV11-2
j_gene: TRBJ2-7
CDR3aa: CASSAGRLAGEQYF

v_gene: TRBV29-1
j_gene: TRBJ2-7
CDR3aa: CSVGMTSGSYEQYF

v_gene: TRBV20-1
j_gene: TRBJ2-5
CDR3aa: CSALGLPETQYF

v_gene: TRBV5-1
j_gene: TRBJ1-1
CDR3aa: CASTLRGFSEAFF

v_gene: TRBV5-1
j_gene: TRBJ2-7
CDR3aa: CASSLPRTSGPGAYEQYF

v_gene: TRBV5-1
j_gene: TRBJ2-1
CDR3aa: CASRIGGEYNEQFF

v_gene: TRBV7-2
j_gene: TRBJ2-7
CDR3aa: CASSLVWGAVGNEQYF

v_gene: TRBV6-5
j_gene: TRBJ2-4
CDR3aa: CASSYLRGSGKNIQYF

v_gene: TRBV5-4
j_gene: TRBJ1-4
CDR3aa: CASSTTGGVNEKLFF

v_gene: TRBV6-1
j_gene: TRBJ1-1
CDR3aa: CASSEVGGGAEAFF

v_gene: TRBV20-1
j_gene: TRBJ2-5
CDR3aa: CSSREGWQETQYF

v_gene: TRBV12-3/TRBV12-4
j_gene: TRBJ2-5
CDR3aa: CASKIGTSGLQETQYF

v_gene: TRBV7-2
j_gene: TRBJ2-7
CDR3aa: CASSLESAGRAYEQYF

v_gene: TRBV10-3
j_gene: TRBJ2-7
CDR3aa: CAISETVEQYF

v_gene: TRBV4-2
j_gene: TRBJ2-2
CDR3aa: CASSQVGAGVPGELFF

v_gene: TRBV7-3
j_gene: TRBJ1-1
CDR3aa: CASSPAVGGTTEAFF

v_gene: TRBV28
j_gene: TRBJ1-5
CDR3aa: CASSFGQSSNQPQHF

v_gene: TRBV29-1
j_gene: TRBJ2-1
CDR3aa: CSARGGRSEQFF

v_gene: TRBV28
j_gene: TRBJ2-7
CDR3aa: CASSYLGVFLPYEQYF

v_gene: TRBV12-3/TRBV12-4
j_gene: TRBJ2-2
CDR3aa: CASGATASNTGELFF

v_gene: TRBV7-2
j_gene: TRBJ2-7
CDR3aa: CASSYRDSYEQYF